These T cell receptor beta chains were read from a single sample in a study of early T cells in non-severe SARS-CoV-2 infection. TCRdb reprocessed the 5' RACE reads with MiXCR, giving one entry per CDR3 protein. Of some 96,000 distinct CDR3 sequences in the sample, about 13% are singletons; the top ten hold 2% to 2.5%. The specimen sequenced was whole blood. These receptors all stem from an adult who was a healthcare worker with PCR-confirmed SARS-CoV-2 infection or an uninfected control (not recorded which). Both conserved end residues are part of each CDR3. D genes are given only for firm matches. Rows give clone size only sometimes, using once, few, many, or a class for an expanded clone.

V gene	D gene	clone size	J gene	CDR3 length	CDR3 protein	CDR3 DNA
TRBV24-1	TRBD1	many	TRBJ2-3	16	CATSVFGRGRGDTQYF	TGTGCCACCAGTGTGTTCGGCAGGGGGCGTGGGGATACGCAGTATTTT
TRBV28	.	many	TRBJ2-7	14	CASSLNRNGYEQYF	TGTGCCAGCAGTTTAAACAGAAATGGTTACGAGCAGTACTTC
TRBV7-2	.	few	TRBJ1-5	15	CASRATTSINQPQHF	TGTGCCAGCAGGGCAACAACAAGCATCAATCAGCCCCAGCATTTT
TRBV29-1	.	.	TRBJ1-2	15	CSVEDSEVAAYGYTF	TGCAGCGTTGAAGATAGCGAGGTAGCGGCCTATGGCTACACCTTC
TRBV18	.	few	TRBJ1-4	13	CASSPSVTEKLFF	TGTGCCAGCTCCCCTAGTGTAACTGAAAAACTGTTTTTT
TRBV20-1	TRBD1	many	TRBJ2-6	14	CSANTGDGANVLTF	TGCAGTGCTAACACAGGGGATGGGGCCAACGTCCTGACTTTC
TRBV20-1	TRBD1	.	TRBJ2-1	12	CSASTGKHEQFF	TGCAGTGCTTCGACAGGGAAACATGAGCAGTTCTTC
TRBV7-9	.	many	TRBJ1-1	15	CASSPEGLMNTEAFF	TGTGCCAGCAGCCCCGAGGGTCTCATGAACACTGAAGCTTTCTTT
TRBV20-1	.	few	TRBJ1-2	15	CSARDRQGGNYGYTF	TGCAGTGCTAGAGATCGTCAGGGCGGGAACTATGGCTACACCTTC
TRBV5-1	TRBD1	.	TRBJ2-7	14	CASKIRDSPYEQYF	TGCGCCAGCAAGATTCGGGACAGCCCCTACGAGCAGTACTTC
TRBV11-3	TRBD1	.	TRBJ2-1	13	CASSIRQGYEQFF	TGTGCCAGCAGCATAAGACAGGGGTATGAGCAGTTCTTC
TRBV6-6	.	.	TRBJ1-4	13	CASSWTINEKLFF	TGTGCCAGCAGTTGGACGATTAATGAAAAACTGTTTTTT
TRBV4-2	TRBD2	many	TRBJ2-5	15	CASLKGAGGIEAQYF	TGTGCCAGCCTCAAGGGAGCGGGGGGCATCGAGGCCCAGTACTTC
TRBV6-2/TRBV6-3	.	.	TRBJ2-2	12	CASGIRTGKLFF	TGTGCCAGCGGCATAAGAACCGGGAAGCTGTTTTTT
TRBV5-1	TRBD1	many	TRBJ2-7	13	CASSDRGPREQYF	TGCGCCAGCAGTGACAGGGGTCCTAGAGAGCAGTACTTC
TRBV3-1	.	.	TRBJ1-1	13	CASSQEWNTEAFF	TGTGCCAGCAGCCAAGAATGGAACACTGAAGCTTTCTTT
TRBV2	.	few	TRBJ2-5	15	CASSPGSGPQETQYF	TGTGCCAGCAGCCCCGGATCTGGGCCCCAAGAGACCCAGTACTTC
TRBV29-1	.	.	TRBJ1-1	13	CSVEGRMNTEAFF	TGCAGCGTTGAGGGCAGGATGAACACTGAAGCTTTCTTT
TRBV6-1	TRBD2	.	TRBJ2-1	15	CASSGSGGPYNEQFF	TGTGCCAGCAGTGGCAGCGGGGGCCCGTACAATGAGCAGTTCTTC
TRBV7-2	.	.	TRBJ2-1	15	CVSSFVGLGYNEQFF	TGTGTCAGCAGCTTTGTGGGACTGGGGTACAATGAGCAGTTCTTC
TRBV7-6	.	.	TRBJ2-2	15	CASSLGTAHTGELFF	TGTGCCAGCAGCTTAGGGACAGCCCACACCGGGGAGCTGTTTTTT
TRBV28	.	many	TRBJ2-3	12	CASSQRPDTQYF	TGTGCCAGCAGTCAACGCCCAGATACGCAGTATTTT
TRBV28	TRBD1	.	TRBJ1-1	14	CASNIQGADTEAFF	TGTGCCAGCAATATCCAGGGGGCGGACACTGAAGCTTTCTTT
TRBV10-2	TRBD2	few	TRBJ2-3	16	CASSVGGGGSTDTQYF	TGCGCCAGCAGTGTGGGGGGGGGAGGTAGCACAGATACGCAGTATTTT
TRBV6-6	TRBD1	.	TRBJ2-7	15	CASSSHGQGDYEQYF	TGTGCCAGCAGTTCCCACGGACAGGGAGACTACGAGCAGTACTTC
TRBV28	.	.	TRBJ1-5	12	CASWGGTQPQHF	TGTGCCAGTTGGGGGGGGACTCAGCCCCAGCATTTT
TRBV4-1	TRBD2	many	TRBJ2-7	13	CASSQGRGGEQYF	TGCGCCAGCAGCCAAGGACGGGGGGGTGAGCAGTACTTC
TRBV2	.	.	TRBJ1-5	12	CASSEALRPQHF	TGTGCCAGCAGTGAAGCGCTTAGACCCCAGCATTTT
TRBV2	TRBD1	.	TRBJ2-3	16	CASRIIGQGSTDTQYF	TGTGCCAGCAGGATAATTGGACAGGGAAGCACAGATACGCAGTATTTT
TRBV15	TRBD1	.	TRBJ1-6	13	CATSDRVSSPLHF	TGTGCCACCAGCGACAGGGTCAGCTCACCCCTCCACTTT
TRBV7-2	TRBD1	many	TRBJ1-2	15	CASSLPTGQNYGYTF	TGTGCCAGCAGCCTCCCGACAGGGCAGAACTATGGCTACACCTTC
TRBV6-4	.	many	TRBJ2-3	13	CASSVQRTDTQYF	TGTGCCAGCAGTGTACAGCGAACAGATACGCAGTATTTT
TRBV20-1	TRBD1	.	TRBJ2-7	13	CSARGQGSYEQYF	TGCAGTGCTAGGGGACAGGGCTCCTACGAGCAGTACTTC
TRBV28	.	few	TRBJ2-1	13	CASTPGAYNEQFF	TGTGCCAGCACCCCAGGGGCCTACAATGAGCAGTTCTTC
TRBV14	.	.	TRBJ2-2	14	CASSQGQNTGELFF	TGTGCCAGCAGCCAAGGGCAGAACACCGGGGAGCTGTTTTTT
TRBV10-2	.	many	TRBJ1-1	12	CASSDGGTEAFF	TGCGCCAGCAGTGATGGTGGGACTGAAGCTTTCTTT
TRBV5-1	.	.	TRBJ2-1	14	CASSFGGPGNEQFF	TGCGCCAGCAGCTTCGGGGGGCCGGGGAATGAGCAGTTCTTC
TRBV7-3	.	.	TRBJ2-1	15	CASSLVGREYNEQFF	TGTGCCAGCAGCTTAGTTGGCAGGGAGTACAATGAGCAGTTCTTC
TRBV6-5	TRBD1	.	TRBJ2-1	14	CASSYPGTGGEQFF	TGTGCCAGCAGTTACCCCGGGACAGGGGGTGAGCAGTTCTTC
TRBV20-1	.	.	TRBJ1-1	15	CSASPQPQLNTEAFF	TGCAGTGCTTCCCCCCAACCACAGCTAAACACTGAAGCTTTCTTT
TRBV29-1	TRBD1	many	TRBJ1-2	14	CSAGGGRGQDGYTF	TGCAGCGCCGGAGGGGGTCGGGGACAGGATGGCTACACCTTC